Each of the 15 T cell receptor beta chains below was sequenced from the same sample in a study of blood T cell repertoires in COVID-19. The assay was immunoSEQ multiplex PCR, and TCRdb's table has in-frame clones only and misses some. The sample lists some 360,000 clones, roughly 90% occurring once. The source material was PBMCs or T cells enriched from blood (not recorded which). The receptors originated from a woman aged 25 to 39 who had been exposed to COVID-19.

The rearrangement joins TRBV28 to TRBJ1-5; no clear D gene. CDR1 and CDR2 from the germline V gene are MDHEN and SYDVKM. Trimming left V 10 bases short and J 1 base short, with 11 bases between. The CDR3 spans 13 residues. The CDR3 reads CATRGDSNQPQHF. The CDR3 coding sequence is TGTGCCACACGGGGAGACAGCAATCAGCCCCAGCATTTT.

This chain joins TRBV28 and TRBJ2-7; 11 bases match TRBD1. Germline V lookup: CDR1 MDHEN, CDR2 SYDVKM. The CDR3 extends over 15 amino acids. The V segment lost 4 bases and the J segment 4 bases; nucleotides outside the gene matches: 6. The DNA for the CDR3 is TGTGCCAGCAGTTACGGGACAGGGGGAAGTTACGAGCAGTACTTC. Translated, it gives CASSYGTGGSYEQYF.

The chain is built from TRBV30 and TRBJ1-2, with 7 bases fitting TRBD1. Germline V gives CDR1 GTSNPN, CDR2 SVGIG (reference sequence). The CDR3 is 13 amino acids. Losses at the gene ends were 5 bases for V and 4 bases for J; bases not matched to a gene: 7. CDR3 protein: CAWSPGQFYGYTF. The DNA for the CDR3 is TGTGCCTGGTCTCCGGGACAGTTCTATGGCTACACCTTC.

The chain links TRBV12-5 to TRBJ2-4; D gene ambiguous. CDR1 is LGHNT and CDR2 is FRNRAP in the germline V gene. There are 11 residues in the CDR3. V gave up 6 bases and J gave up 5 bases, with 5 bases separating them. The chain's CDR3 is CASGRENIQYF. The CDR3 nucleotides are TGTGCTAGTGGCCGGGAAAACATTCAGTACTTC. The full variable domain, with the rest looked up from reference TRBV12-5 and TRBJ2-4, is DARVTQTPRHKVTEMGQEVTMRCQPILGHNTVFWYRQTMMQGLELLAYFRNRAPLDDSGMPKDRFSAEMPDATLATLKIQPSEPRDSAVYFCASGRENIQYFGAGTRLSVL.

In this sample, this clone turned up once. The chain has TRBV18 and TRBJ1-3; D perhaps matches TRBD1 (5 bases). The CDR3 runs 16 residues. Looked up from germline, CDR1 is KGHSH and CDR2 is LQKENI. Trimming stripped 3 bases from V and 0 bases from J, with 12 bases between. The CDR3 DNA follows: TGTGCCAGCTCACCCTCAGGGTCAAGCTCTGGAAACACCATATATTTT. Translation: CASSPSGSSSGNTIYF.

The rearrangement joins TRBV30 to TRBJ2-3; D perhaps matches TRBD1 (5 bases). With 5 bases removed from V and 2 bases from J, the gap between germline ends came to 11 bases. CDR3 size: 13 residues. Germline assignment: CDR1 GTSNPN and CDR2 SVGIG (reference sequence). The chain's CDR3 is CAWGYRNTDTQYF. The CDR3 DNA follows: TGTGCCTGGGGGTACAGGAACACAGATACGCAGTATTTT.

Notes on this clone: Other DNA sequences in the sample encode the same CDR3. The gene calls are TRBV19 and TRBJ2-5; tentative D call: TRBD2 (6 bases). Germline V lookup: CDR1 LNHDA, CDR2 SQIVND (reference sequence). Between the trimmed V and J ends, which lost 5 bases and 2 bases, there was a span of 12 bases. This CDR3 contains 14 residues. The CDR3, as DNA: TGTGCCAGTAGTTGGTCGCGGGATCAAGAGACCCAGTACTTC. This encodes CASSWSRDQETQYF.

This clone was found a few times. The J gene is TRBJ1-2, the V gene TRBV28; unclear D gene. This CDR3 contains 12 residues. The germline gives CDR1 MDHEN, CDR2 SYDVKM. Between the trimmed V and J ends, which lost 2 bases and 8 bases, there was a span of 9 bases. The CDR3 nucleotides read TGTGCCAGCAGTTTAGAAGACGGGGGCTACACCTTC. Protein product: CASSLEDGGYTF.

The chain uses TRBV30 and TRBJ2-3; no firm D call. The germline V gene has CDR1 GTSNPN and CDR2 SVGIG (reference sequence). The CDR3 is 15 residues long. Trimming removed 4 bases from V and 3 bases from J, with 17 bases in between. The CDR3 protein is CAWTKSALRTDTQYF. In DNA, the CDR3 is TGTGCCTGGACGAAATCCGCTTTGAGGACAGATACGCAGTATTTT.

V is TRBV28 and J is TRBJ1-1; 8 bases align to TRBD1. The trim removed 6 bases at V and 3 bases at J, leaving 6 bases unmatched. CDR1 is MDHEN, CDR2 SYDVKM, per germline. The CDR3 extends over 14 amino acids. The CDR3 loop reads CASSTGQGYTEAFF. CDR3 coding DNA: TGTGCCAGCAGCACCGGACAGGGCTACACTGAAGCTTTCTTT.

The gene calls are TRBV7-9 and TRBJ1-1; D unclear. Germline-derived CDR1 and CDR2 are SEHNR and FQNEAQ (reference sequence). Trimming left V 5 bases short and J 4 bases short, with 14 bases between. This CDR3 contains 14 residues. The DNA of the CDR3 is TGTGCCAGCAGCATCCTGAATCGGGGCACTGAAGCTTTCTTT. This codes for CASSILNRGTEAFF. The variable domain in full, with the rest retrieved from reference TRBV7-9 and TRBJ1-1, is DTGVSQNPRHKITKRGQNVTFRCDPISEHNRLYWYRQTLGQGPEFLTYFQNEAQLEKSRLLSDRFSAERPKGSFSTLEIQRTEQGDSAMYLCASSILNRGTEAFFGQGTRLTVV.

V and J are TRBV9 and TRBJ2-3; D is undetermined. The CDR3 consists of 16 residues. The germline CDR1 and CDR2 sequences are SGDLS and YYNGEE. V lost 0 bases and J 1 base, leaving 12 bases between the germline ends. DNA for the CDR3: TGTGCCAGCAGCGTAGAACTTGGTAGTCGCACAGATACGCAGTATTTT. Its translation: CASSVELGSRTDTQYF.

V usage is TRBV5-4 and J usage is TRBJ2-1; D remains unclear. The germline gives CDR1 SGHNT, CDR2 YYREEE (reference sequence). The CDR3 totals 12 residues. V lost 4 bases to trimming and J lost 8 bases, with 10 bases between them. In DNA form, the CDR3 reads TGTGCCAGCAGCGCCTATAGTGATGAGCAGTTCTTC. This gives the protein CASSAYSDEQFF.

Here the CDR3 DNA reads TGTGCCACCGCACCCCGGACAGGCGTAGGGCCCAATCAGCCCCAGCATTTT. Its protein is CATAPRTGVGPNQPQHF. The rearrangement joins TRBV24-1 to TRBJ1-5, with 7 bases fitting TRBD1. Germline assignment: CDR1 KGHDR and CDR2 SFDVKD. The CDR3 spans 17 residues. V dropped 9 bases and J dropped 3; count of bases not matched to a gene: 16.

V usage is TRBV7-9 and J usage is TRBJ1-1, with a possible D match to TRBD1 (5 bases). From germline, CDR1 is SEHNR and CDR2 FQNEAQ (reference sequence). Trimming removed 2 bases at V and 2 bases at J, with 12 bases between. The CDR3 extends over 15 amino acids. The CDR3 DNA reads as TGTGCCAGCAGCTTATCAGAAGGGGCCAACACTGAAGCTTTCTTT. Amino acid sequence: CASSLSEGANTEAFF.